This T cell receptor beta chain was captured in a study of control samples from healthy donors and cancer patients. Germline V gene lookup returns CDR1 SGHVS and CDR2 FNYEAQ. V shed 5 bases, J shed 5 bases, and the junction held 8 bases outside the gene matches. This CDR3 spans 14 amino acids. Method: immunoSEQ multiplex PCR; TCRdb's copy keeps in-frame clones and lacks some. The table includes 150,000 or so clones, 80% to 95% detected once. The material sequenced was blood. J is TRBJ1-1 and V is TRBV7-6; 7 bases map to TRBD1. The clonotype comes from a man younger than 35 in good health. The CDR3 DNA follows: TGTGCCAGCAGCATCCAACAGGGGAGTACTGAAGCTTTCTTT. Amino acids: CASSIQQGSTEAFF.